These T cell receptor beta chains were read from a single sample in a study of persistence of HIV-infected CD4 T cells. Sequenced by immunoSEQ multiplex PCR; TCRdb stores in-frame clones only, minus some. The sample carries around 24,000 clones, over 65% recorded once. These receptors' targets are unknown. This specimen was CD4+ T cells sorted from PBMCs after 18-hour stimulation, taken from a patient who received antiretroviral therapy. These receptors were obtained from an adult man with HIV who was CMV-seropositive. Both conserved end residues are part of each CDR3. The order of the fields is CDR3 DNA, CDR3 protein, D gene, J gene, clone size, V gene. D genes are given only for firm matches. Clone size is shown for a subset of rows, as once, few, many or a class of expanded clone.

CDR3nt: TGTGCCAGCAGCGTAAGCTCTGGAAACACCATATATTTT; CDR3aa: CASSVSSGNTIYF; d_gene: NA; j_gene: TRBJ1-3; abundance: once; v_gene: TRBV9
CDR3nt: TGTGCCAGCAGCCTAGGTGTAGGGGAAAACGAGCAGTACTTC; CDR3aa: CASSLGVGENEQYF; d_gene: NA; j_gene: TRBJ2-7; abundance: NA; v_gene: TRBV7-9
CDR3nt: TGTGCCAGCAGCCGAGGACCCCCGATAACAGATACGCAGTATTTT; CDR3aa: CASSRGPPITDTQYF; d_gene: NA; j_gene: TRBJ2-3; abundance: NA; v_gene: TRBV7-8
CDR3nt: TGTGCCAGCAGCTTGAGGGATCAGCCCCAGCATTTT; CDR3aa: CASSLRDQPQHF; d_gene: NA; j_gene: TRBJ1-5; abundance: once; v_gene: TRBV13
CDR3nt: TGCAGCGTTGAAGACCCCGGATATCTGGAGGGAGATACGCAGTATTTT; CDR3aa: CSVEDPGYLEGDTQYF; d_gene: NA; j_gene: TRBJ2-3; abundance: NA; v_gene: TRBV29-1
CDR3nt: TGTGCCAGTAGCCCGGGGGGGGAGCAGTACTTC; CDR3aa: CASSPGGEQYF; d_gene: TRBD2; j_gene: TRBJ2-7; abundance: NA; v_gene: TRBV19
CDR3nt: TGTGCCAGCAGCACATACGGGGGGCAGGGAGTCTACGAGCAGTACTTC; CDR3aa: CASSTYGGQGVYEQYF; d_gene: NA; j_gene: TRBJ2-7; abundance: NA; v_gene: TRBV9
CDR3nt: TGTGCCAGCAGCCAAGTAAATGGATCACCCCTCCACTTT; CDR3aa: CASSQVNGSPLHF; d_gene: NA; j_gene: TRBJ1-6; abundance: NA; v_gene: TRBV14
CDR3nt: TGTGCCAGCAGTGAAGGTTGGACAGGCTCCTACGAGCAGTACTTC; CDR3aa: CASSEGWTGSYEQYF; d_gene: TRBD1; j_gene: TRBJ2-7; abundance: NA; v_gene: TRBV6-1
CDR3nt: TGTGCCAGCAGCCAACGGGACATCTATGGCTACACCTTC; CDR3aa: CASSQRDIYGYTF; d_gene: NA; j_gene: TRBJ1-2; abundance: few; v_gene: TRBV7-9
CDR3nt: TGTGCCAGCAGTTACGACACGCTCTTTAACTATGGCTACACCTTC; CDR3aa: CASSYDTLFNYGYTF; d_gene: NA; j_gene: TRBJ1-2; abundance: few; v_gene: TRBV6-5
CDR3nt: TGTGCCACCAGAGACAGGGGGCGCCCGGGGACCGGGGAGCTGTTTTTT; CDR3aa: CATRDRGRPGTGELFF; d_gene: TRBD1; j_gene: TRBJ2-2; abundance: NA; v_gene: TRBV28
CDR3nt: TGTGCCAGCAGTGACGGGACAGCCCTAAACGACTCTGGAAACACCATATATTTT; CDR3aa: CASSDGTALNDSGNTIYF; d_gene: TRBD1; j_gene: TRBJ1-3; abundance: NA; v_gene: TRBV6-1
CDR3nt: TGTGCCACCAGTGACCCCCGGGGGGCAGATACGCAGTATTTT; CDR3aa: CATSDPRGADTQYF; d_gene: TRBD2; j_gene: TRBJ2-3; abundance: NA; v_gene: TRBV24-1
CDR3nt: TGTGCCAGCAGTTACTCAGAGTACACTTCTAACTATGGCTACACCTTC; CDR3aa: CASSYSEYTSNYGYTF; d_gene: NA; j_gene: TRBJ1-2; abundance: NA; v_gene: TRBV6-6
CDR3nt: TGTGCCAGCAGCTTAACCCCCCAGGGTGGAGTAGCTTTCTTT; CDR3aa: CASSLTPQGGVAFF; d_gene: NA; j_gene: TRBJ1-1; abundance: NA; v_gene: TRBV7-3
CDR3nt: TGTGCCAGCAGTTTTGAGACCCACGGCTACACCTTC; CDR3aa: CASSFETHGYTF; d_gene: NA; j_gene: TRBJ1-2; abundance: NA; v_gene: TRBV28
CDR3nt: TGTGCCAGCAGTGAACCCGGATTGAGGCGGGGGGGCCTAAATGAGCAGTTCTTC; CDR3aa: CASSEPGLRRGGLNEQFF; d_gene: TRBD2; j_gene: TRBJ2-1; abundance: NA; v_gene: TRBV25-1
CDR3nt: TGCAGCGTTGAAGGAGAGGGGGGCCGGACAGATACGCAGTATTTT; CDR3aa: CSVEGEGGRTDTQYF; d_gene: NA; j_gene: TRBJ2-3; abundance: NA; v_gene: TRBV29-1
CDR3nt: TGTGCCATCAGTGACTCCCGACCCCCAACTAATGAAAAACTGTTTTTT; CDR3aa: CAISDSRPPTNEKLFF; d_gene: NA; j_gene: TRBJ1-4; abundance: NA; v_gene: TRBV10-3
CDR3nt: TGTGCCAGCAGCTTGGAGGGGTCATCTGGAAACACCATATATTTT; CDR3aa: CASSLEGSSGNTIYF; d_gene: NA; j_gene: TRBJ1-3; abundance: NA; v_gene: TRBV5-4
CDR3nt: TGTGCCAGCAGCTTGGGACACTATAATTCACCCCTCCACTTT; CDR3aa: CASSLGHYNSPLHF; d_gene: NA; j_gene: TRBJ1-6; abundance: medium-sized; v_gene: TRBV6-2/TRBV6-3
CDR3nt: TGTGCCAGCAGCCCGGGACTAGCGGGGGGTGAGCAGTTCTTC; CDR3aa: CASSPGLAGGEQFF; d_gene: TRBD2; j_gene: TRBJ2-1; abundance: few; v_gene: TRBV4-2
CDR3nt: TGTGCCAGTAGTGCTAAAGGATCCTACTCCTACGAGCAGTACTTC; CDR3aa: CASSAKGSYSYEQYF; d_gene: NA; j_gene: TRBJ2-7; abundance: NA; v_gene: TRBV19
CDR3nt: TGTGCCAGTAGTCTCCCCGGACAAGTTGAGTACTTC; CDR3aa: CASSLPGQVEYF; d_gene: NA; j_gene: TRBJ2-5; abundance: NA; v_gene: TRBV19
CDR3nt: TGTGCCAGCAGCCTAATAGCGGGGGGTTCGGATACGCAGTATTTT; CDR3aa: CASSLIAGGSDTQYF; d_gene: TRBD2; j_gene: TRBJ2-3; abundance: NA; v_gene: TRBV3-1/TRBV3-2
CDR3nt: TGTGCCAGCAGCTTAGCGGGGGGACGCACAGATACGCAGTATTTT; CDR3aa: CASSLAGGRTDTQYF; d_gene: NA; j_gene: TRBJ2-3; abundance: NA; v_gene: TRBV7-2
CDR3nt: TGTGCCAGCAGTGTGGAGGGGGCGGCCTACAATGAGCAGTTCTTC; CDR3aa: CASSVEGAAYNEQFF; d_gene: NA; j_gene: TRBJ2-1; abundance: few; v_gene: TRBV2
CDR3nt: TGTGCCAGGATACAGGGTCCTCGTGACTATGGCTACACCTTC; CDR3aa: CARIQGPRDYGYTF; d_gene: NA; j_gene: TRBJ1-2; abundance: NA; v_gene: TRBV19
CDR3nt: TGTGCCAGCAACGACAGGGTTCGCGATGAGCAGTTCTTC; CDR3aa: CASNDRVRDEQFF; d_gene: TRBD1; j_gene: TRBJ2-1; abundance: NA; v_gene: TRBV11-1
CDR3nt: TGTGCCAGCAGCTGGGACAGAGGGAGGACCGGGGAGCTGTTTTTT; CDR3aa: CASSWDRGRTGELFF; d_gene: NA; j_gene: TRBJ2-2; abundance: NA; v_gene: TRBV7-8
CDR3nt: TGTGCTAGTGGTTTGCTCTCCATCCCCCTCAGGGACATGAACACTGAAGCTTTCTTT; CDR3aa: CASGLLSIPLRDMNTEAFF; d_gene: NA; j_gene: TRBJ1-1; abundance: NA; v_gene: TRBV12-5
CDR3nt: TGTGCCAGCAGTGAAGTCGGGACAGGGGAATGGCATGGCTACACCTTC; CDR3aa: CASSEVGTGEWHGYTF; d_gene: TRBD1; j_gene: TRBJ1-2; abundance: NA; v_gene: TRBV25-1
CDR3nt: TGTGCCAGCAGCTTAGGAAGGACCCCAGATACGCAGTATTTT; CDR3aa: CASSLGRTPDTQYF; d_gene: NA; j_gene: TRBJ2-3; abundance: NA; v_gene: TRBV7-2
CDR3nt: TGTGCCAGTAGTAGAGACCCCTATGGCTACACCTTC; CDR3aa: CASSRDPYGYTF; d_gene: NA; j_gene: TRBJ1-2; abundance: once; v_gene: TRBV19
CDR3nt: TGTGCCAGCAGTGTTGCGAGGGTGAACACAGATACGCAGTATTTT; CDR3aa: CASSVARVNTDTQYF; d_gene: NA; j_gene: TRBJ2-3; abundance: few; v_gene: TRBV2
CDR3nt: TGTGCCAGCAGAACCGGGACAGGGGGAAAAGAGCAGTACTTC; CDR3aa: CASRTGTGGKEQYF; d_gene: TRBD1; j_gene: TRBJ2-7; abundance: NA; v_gene: TRBV6-6
CDR3nt: TGTGCCAGCAGCTTCGATCCAGGGGGCGGAACCGGGGAGCTGTTTTTT; CDR3aa: CASSFDPGGGTGELFF; d_gene: TRBD1; j_gene: TRBJ2-2; abundance: NA; v_gene: TRBV5-4
CDR3nt: TGCGCCAGCAGCTTGACTCGGACAGTCGATTCACCCCTCCACTTT; CDR3aa: CASSLTRTVDSPLHF; d_gene: NA; j_gene: TRBJ1-6; abundance: NA; v_gene: TRBV5-1
CDR3nt: TGTGCCAGTAGTATAGGTCGGGAGGCCACTGAAGCTTTCTTT; CDR3aa: CASSIGREATEAFF; d_gene: NA; j_gene: TRBJ1-1; abundance: medium-sized; v_gene: TRBV19
CDR3nt: TGTGCCAGCAGATACGACTACGAGCAGTACTTC; CDR3aa: CASRYDYEQYF; d_gene: NA; j_gene: TRBJ2-7; abundance: NA; v_gene: TRBV6-5
CDR3nt: TGCGCCAGCGGAAGGGGGAATCAGCCCCAGCATTTT; CDR3aa: CASGRGNQPQHF; d_gene: NA; j_gene: TRBJ1-5; abundance: NA; v_gene: TRBV10-2
CDR3nt: TGCAGCGTGGGACTAGCGGGGGGACAAGGGACCCAGTACTTC; CDR3aa: CSVGLAGGQGTQYF; d_gene: TRBD2; j_gene: TRBJ2-5; abundance: NA; v_gene: TRBV29-1
CDR3nt: TGTGCCAGCAGTCCAGAGCGGGCTTCCTACAATGAGCAGTTCTTC; CDR3aa: CASSPERASYNEQFF; d_gene: NA; j_gene: TRBJ2-1; abundance: NA; v_gene: TRBV6-4
CDR3nt: TGTGCCAGCACCGAACGCCACCCCCAAGAAAAACTGTTTTTT; CDR3aa: CASTERHPQEKLFF; d_gene: NA; j_gene: TRBJ1-4; abundance: few; v_gene: TRBV2
CDR3nt: TGTGCCAGCAGGGATGACACCGGGACAGGGGATGGCTACACCTTC; CDR3aa: CASRDDTGTGDGYTF; d_gene: TRBD1; j_gene: TRBJ1-2; abundance: NA; v_gene: TRBV2
CDR3nt: TGTGCCAGCAGTTCGGTACAGGTCTCCTACAATGAGCAGTTCTTC; CDR3aa: CASSSVQVSYNEQFF; d_gene: NA; j_gene: TRBJ2-1; abundance: once; v_gene: TRBV28
CDR3nt: TGCGCCAGCAGCCGGGGACAGGGGGACGAGCAGTACTTC; CDR3aa: CASSRGQGDEQYF; d_gene: TRBD1; j_gene: TRBJ2-7; abundance: NA; v_gene: TRBV5-1
CDR3nt: TGTGCCAGCAGCCAAGTAGGTGGGGTCTACGAGCAGTACTTC; CDR3aa: CASSQVGGVYEQYF; d_gene: NA; j_gene: TRBJ2-7; abundance: NA; v_gene: TRBV14
CDR3nt: TGTGCCAGCTCACCAACCGGGACAGGGAACCACGAGCAGTACTTC; CDR3aa: CASSPTGTGNHEQYF; d_gene: TRBD1; j_gene: TRBJ2-7; abundance: NA; v_gene: TRBV18
CDR3nt: TGCGCCAGCAGCCGGGGACAGGGTGGTTCACCCCTCCACTTT; CDR3aa: CASSRGQGGSPLHF; d_gene: TRBD1; j_gene: TRBJ1-6; abundance: NA; v_gene: TRBV5-1
CDR3nt: TGTGCCAGCAGCCCCGCGTGGACAGCCAATGAGCAGTTCTTC; CDR3aa: CASSPAWTANEQFF; d_gene: NA; j_gene: TRBJ2-1; abundance: NA; v_gene: TRBV7-3